This T cell receptor (beta chain) is from a study of blood T cell repertoires in COVID-19. In the original processing: Estimation of nucleated cell counts was performed using reference gene primer amplification. Method: immunoSEQ multiplex PCR; TCRdb's copy keeps in-frame clones and lacks some. V, J and clone size are those of that table, while D and trimming were read from the DNA. Of about 120,000 clones listed, 70% to 80% were seen once; the top ten hold about 2.5%. This clonotype was obtained from a man in his fifties or sixties with acute or convalescent COVID-19. The sample comprised peripheral blood.

The CDR3 DNA reads as TGTGCCAGCAAGATGGCAGGGGAAGAGACCCAGTACTTC. Translating gives CASKMAGEETQYF. The chain has TRBV28 and TRBJ2-5, with D perhaps matching TRBD1 (6 bases). Germline assignment: CDR1 MDHEN and CDR2 SYDVKM. This CDR3 has 13 amino acids. Trimming took off 7 bases at V and 3 bases at J, with 12 bases between the two ends.